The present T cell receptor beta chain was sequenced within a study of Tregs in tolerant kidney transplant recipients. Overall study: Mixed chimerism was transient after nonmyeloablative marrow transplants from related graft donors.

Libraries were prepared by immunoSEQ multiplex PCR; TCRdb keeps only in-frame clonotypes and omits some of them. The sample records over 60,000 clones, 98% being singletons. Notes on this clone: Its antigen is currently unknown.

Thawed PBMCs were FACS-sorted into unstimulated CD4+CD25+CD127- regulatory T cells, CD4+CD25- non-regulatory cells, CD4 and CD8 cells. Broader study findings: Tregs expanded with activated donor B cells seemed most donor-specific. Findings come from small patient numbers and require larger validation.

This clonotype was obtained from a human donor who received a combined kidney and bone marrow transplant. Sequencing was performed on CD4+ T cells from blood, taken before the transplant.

Written as DNA, the CDR3 is TGTGCCAGCAGCTCCCAAGACCAGGGGGTGCAGTTCTTC. Its translation is CASSSQDQGVQFF. V is TRBV7-3 and J is TRBJ2-1, with TRBD1 matching over 7 bases. V shed 4 bases and J 12 bases; nucleotides not matched to a gene: 9. CDR1 and CDR2 from the germline V gene are SGHTA and FQGTGA. The CDR3 covers 13 residues.